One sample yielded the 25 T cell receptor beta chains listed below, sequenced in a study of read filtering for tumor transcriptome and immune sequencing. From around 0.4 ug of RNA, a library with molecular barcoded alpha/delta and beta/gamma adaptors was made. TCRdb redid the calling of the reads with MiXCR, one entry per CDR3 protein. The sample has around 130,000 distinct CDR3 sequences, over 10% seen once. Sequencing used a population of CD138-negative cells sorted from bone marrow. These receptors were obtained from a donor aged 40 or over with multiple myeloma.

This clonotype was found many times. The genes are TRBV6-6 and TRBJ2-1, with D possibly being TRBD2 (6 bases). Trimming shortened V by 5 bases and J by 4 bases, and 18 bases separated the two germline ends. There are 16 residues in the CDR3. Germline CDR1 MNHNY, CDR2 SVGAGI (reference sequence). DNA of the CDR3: TGTGCCAGCAGTGTCGGAGGGGAAAGGCGGTACAATGAGCAGTTCTTC. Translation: CASSVGGERRYNEQFF.

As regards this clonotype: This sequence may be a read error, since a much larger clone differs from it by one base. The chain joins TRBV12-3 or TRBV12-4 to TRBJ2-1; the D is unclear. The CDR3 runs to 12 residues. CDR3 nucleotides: TGTGCCAGCACCCATGGGAAGGATGAGCGGTTCTTC. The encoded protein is CASTHGKDERFF.

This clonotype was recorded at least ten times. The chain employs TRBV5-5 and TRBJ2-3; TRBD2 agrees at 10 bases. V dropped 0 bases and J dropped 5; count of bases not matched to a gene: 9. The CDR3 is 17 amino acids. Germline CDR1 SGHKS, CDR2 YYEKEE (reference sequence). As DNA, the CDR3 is TGTGCCAGCAGCTTGGGGTCAGCGGGAGGGCCAGGAGATACGCAGTATTTT. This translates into CASSLGSAGGPGDTQYF.

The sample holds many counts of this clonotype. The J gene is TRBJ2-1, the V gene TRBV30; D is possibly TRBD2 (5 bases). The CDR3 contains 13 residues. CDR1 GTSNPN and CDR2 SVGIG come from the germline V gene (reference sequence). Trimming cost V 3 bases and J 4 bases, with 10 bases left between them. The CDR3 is CAWRPPGYNEQFF. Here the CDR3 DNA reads TGTGCCTGGAGACCCCCGGGGTACAATGAGCAGTTCTTC.

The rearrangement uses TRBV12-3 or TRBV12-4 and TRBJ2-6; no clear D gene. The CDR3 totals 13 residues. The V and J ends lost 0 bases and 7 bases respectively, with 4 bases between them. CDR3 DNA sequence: TGTGCCAGCAGTTTAGCGCTAGCCAACGTCCTGACTTTC. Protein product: CASSLALANVLTF.

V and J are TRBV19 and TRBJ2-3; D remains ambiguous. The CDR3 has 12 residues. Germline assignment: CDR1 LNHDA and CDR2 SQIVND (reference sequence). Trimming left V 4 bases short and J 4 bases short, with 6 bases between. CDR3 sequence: CASSKGADTQYF. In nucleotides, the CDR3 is TGTGCCAGTAGTAAGGGTGCAGATACGCAGTATTTT.

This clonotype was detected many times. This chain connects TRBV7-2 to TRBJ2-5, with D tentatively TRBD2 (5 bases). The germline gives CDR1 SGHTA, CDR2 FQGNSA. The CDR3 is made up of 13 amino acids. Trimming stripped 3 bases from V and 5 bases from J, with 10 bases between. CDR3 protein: CASSFGVRETQYF. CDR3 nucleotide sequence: TGTGCCAGCAGCTTCGGGGTACGGGAGACCCAGTACTTC.

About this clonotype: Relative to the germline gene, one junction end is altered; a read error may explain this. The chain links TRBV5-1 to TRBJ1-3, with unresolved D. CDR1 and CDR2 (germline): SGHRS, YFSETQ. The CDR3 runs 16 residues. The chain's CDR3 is CASSLDSSLSGDTIYF. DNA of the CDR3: TGCGCCAGCAGCTTGGACAGCAGCCTCTCTGGAGACACCATATATTTT.

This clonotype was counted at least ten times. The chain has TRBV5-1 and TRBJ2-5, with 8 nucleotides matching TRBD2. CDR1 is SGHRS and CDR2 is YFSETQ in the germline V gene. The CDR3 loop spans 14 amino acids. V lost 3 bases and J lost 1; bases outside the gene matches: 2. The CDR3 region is CASSSTSGQETQYF. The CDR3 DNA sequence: TGCGCCAGCAGCTCCACTAGCGGCCAAGAGACCCAGTACTTC.

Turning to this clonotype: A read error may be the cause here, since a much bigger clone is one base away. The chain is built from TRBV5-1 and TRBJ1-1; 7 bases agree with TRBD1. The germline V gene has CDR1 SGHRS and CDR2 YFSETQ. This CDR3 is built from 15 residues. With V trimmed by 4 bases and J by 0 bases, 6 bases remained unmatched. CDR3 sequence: CASSTKTGLNTEAFF. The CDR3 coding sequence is TGCGCCAGCAGCACCAAGACAGGGTTGAACACTGAAGCTTTCTTT.

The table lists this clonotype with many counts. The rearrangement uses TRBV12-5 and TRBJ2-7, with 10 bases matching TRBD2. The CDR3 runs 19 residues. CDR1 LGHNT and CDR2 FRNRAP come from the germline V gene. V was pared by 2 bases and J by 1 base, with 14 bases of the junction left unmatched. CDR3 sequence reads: CASGLRTGTSDRDSYEQYF. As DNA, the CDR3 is TGTGCTAGTGGTTTGCGTACCGGGACTAGCGATCGGGATTCCTACGAGCAGTACTTC.

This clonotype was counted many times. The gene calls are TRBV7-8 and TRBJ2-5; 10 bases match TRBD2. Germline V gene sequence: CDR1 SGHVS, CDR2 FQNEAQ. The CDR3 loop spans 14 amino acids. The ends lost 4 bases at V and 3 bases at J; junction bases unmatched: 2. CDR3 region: CASSYLAGEETQYF. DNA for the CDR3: TGTGCCAGCAGCTACCTAGCGGGAGAAGAGACCCAGTACTTC. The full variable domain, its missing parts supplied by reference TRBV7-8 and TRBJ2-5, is GAGVSQSPRYKVAKRGQDVALRCDPISGHVSLFWYQQALGQGPEFLTYFQNEAQLDKSGLPSDRFFAERPEGSVSTLKIQRTQQEDSAVYLCASSYLAGEETQYFGPGTRLLVL.

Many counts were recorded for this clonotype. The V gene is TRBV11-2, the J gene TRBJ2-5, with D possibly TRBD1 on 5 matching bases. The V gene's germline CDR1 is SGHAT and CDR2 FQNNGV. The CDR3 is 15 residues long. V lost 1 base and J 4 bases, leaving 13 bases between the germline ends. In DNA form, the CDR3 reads TGTGCCAGCAGCTTAGGTGGGGCTCGATCAGAGACCCAGTACTTC. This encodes CASSLGGARSETQYF.

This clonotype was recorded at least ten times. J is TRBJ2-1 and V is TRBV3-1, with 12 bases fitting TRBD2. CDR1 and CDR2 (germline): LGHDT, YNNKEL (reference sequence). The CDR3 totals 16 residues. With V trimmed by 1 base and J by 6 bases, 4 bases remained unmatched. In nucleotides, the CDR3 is TGTGCCAGCAGCCAAGTACAACTAGCGGGAGGCAATGAGCAGTTCTTC. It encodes CASSQVQLAGGNEQFF.

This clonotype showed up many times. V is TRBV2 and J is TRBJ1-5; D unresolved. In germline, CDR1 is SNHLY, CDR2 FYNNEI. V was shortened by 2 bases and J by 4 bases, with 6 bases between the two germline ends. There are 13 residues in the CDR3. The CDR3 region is CASSERRNQPQHF. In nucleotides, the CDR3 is TGTGCCAGCAGTGAAAGACGGAATCAGCCCCAGCATTTT.

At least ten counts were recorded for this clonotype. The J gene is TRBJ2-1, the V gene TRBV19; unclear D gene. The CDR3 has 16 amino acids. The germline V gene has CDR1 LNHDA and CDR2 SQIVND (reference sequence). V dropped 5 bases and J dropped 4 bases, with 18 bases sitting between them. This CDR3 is CASSPQPGLGYNEQFF. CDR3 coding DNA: TGTGCCAGTAGTCCTCAGCCCGGGCTTGGGTACAATGAGCAGTTCTTC.

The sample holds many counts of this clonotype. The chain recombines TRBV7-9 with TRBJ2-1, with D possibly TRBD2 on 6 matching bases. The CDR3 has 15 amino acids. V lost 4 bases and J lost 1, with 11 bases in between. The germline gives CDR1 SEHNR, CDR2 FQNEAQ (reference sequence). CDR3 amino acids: CASSSAGWSYNEQFF. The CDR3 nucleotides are TGTGCCAGCAGCTCCGCGGGGTGGTCCTACAATGAGCAGTTCTTC.

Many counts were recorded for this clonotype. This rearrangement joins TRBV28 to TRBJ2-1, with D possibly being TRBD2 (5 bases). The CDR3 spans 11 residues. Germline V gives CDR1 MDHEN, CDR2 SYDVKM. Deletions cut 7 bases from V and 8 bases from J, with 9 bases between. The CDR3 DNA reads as TGTGCCAGCAAACTAGAGGATGAGCAGTTCTTC. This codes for CASKLEDEQFF.

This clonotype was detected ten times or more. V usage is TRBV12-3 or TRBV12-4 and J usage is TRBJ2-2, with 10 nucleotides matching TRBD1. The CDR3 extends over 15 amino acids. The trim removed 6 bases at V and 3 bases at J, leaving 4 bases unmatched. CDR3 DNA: TGTGCCAGCAGGACAGGGGGCAGATACACCGGGGAGCTGTTTTTT. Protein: CASRTGGRYTGELFF.

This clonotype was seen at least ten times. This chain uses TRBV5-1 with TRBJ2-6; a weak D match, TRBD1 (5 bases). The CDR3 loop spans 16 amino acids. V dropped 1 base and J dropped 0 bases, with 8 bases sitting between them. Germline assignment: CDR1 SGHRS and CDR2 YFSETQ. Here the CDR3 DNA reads TGCGCCAGCAGCTTGCTAACAGGCTCTGGGGCCAACGTCCTGACTTTC. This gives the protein CASSLLTGSGANVLTF.

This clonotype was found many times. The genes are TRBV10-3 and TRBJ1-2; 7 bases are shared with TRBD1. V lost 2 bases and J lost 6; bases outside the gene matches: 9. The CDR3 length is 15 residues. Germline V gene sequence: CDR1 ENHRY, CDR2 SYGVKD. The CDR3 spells CAISEPRQGGNGYTF. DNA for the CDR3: TGTGCCATCAGTGAGCCGAGACAGGGCGGGAATGGCTACACCTTC.

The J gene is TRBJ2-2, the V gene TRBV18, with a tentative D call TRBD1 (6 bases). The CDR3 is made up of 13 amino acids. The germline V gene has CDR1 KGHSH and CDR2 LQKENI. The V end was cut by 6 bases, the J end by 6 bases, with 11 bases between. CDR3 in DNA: TGTGCCAGCTCCCGTGGACAGCCCGGGGAGCTGTTTTTT. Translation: CASSRGQPGELFF. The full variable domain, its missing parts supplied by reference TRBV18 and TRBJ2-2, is NAGVMQNPRHLVRRRGQEARLRCSPMKGHSHVYWYRQLPEEGLKFMVYLQKENIIDESGMPKERFSAEFPKEGPSILRIQQVVRGDSAAYFCASSRGQPGELFFGEGSRLTVL.

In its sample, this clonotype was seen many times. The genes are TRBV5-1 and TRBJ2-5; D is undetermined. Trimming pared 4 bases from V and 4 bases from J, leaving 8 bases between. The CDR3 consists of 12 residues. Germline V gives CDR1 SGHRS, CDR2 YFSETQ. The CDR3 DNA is TGCGCCAGCAGCAAGGACCGAGAGACCCAGTACTTC. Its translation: CASSKDRETQYF.

The CDR3 spells CASSVFRVSGELFF. In DNA form, the CDR3 reads TGTGCCAGCAGCGTGTTCAGGGTCTCCGGGGAGCTGTTTTTT. The chain uses TRBV11-2 and TRBJ2-2, with TRBD1 as a possible D gene (5 bases). This CDR3 has 14 residues. Germline lookup yields CDR1 SGHAT and CDR2 FQNNGV. The ends were cut back, 5 bases at V and 6 bases at J, with 13 bases in the middle.

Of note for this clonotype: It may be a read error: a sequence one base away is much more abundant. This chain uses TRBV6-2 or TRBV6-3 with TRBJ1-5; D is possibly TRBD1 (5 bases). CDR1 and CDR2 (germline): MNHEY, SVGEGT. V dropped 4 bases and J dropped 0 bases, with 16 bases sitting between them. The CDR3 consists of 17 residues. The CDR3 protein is CASSSPAGSHSNQPQHF. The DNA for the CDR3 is TGTGCCAGCAGTTCCCCGGCAGGGAGCCATAGCAATCAGCCCCAGCATTTT.